Sequencing of this T cell receptor (beta chain) was carried out in a study of blood T cell repertoires in COVID-19. At the level of the study: Samples of COVID-19 (acute and convalescent) were obtained from the United States, Italy and Spain. PBMCs, B-cell-depleted T cells, or T cells provided the cDNA or gDNA that made up the material.

Per the study methods: Using reference gene primer amplification, nucleated cell counts were estimated. Sequencing was performed with immunoSEQ multiplex PCR; in TCRdb, only in-frame clones are kept and a portion is missing. D and trimming come from the DNA, and the V and J calls and clone size come from that table. The sample has about 23,000 clones, 85% to 95% seen once; the top ten hold under 5%. CDR3 length: 16 amino acids. The ends lost 4 bases at V and 4 bases at J; junction bases unmatched: 7. CDR1 is SGHTS, CDR2 YDEGEE, per germline. This clone was detected once. Sequencing was carried out using peripheral blood. This sequence was found in a woman aged 50 to 65 with active COVID-19. V usage is TRBV5-8 and J usage is TRBJ2-2, with 10 bases lining up with TRBD1. In nucleotides, the CDR3 is TGTGCCAGCAGCCCAGGGACAGGGGAGCGCACCGGGGAGCTGTTTTTT. The encoded protein is CASSPGTGERTGELFF. The complete variable domain, with remaining parts taken from reference TRBV5-8 and TRBJ2-2, reads EAGVTQSPTHLIKTRGQQATLRCSPISGHTSVYWYQQALGLGLQFLLWYDEGEERNRGNFPPRFSGRQFPNYSSELNVNALELEDSALYLCASSPGTGERTGELFFGEGSRLTVL.